These 30 T cell receptor beta chains share one sample of origin, sequenced in a study of T cell responses to AZD1222 COVID-19 vaccine. Some clones are missing from TCRdb's copy, which holds only in-frame ones; the method was immunoSEQ multiplex PCR. This table has about 100,000 clones, 70% to 90% appearing once. The source was peripheral blood, collected on day 0 of AZD1222 vaccination. Receptor source: an adult in good health.

The chain employs TRBV7-9 and TRBJ1-3, with a tentative D call TRBD1 (6 bases). The CDR3 contains 15 residues. The germline V and J ends were trimmed by 3 bases and 4 bases, with 13 bases remaining between them. Germline values: CDR1 SEHNR, CDR2 FQNEAQ (reference sequence). In nucleotides, the CDR3 is TGTGCCAGCAGCTTTCAACAGGGTTCCGGAAACACCATATATTTT. It specifies CASSFQQGSGNTIYF.

This sequence joins TRBV5-4 and TRBJ2-5; a possible D gene is TRBD2 (6 bases). CDR1 and CDR2 from the germline V gene are SGHNT and YYREEE (reference sequence). CDR3 size: 16 residues. Between the trimmed V and J ends, which lost 4 bases and 0 bases, there was a span of 16 bases. CDR3 DNA: TGTGCCAGCAGCGGGACCCGGGAGCTTTACCAAGAGACCCAGTACTTC. It codes for CASSGTRELYQETQYF. Supplemented by reference TRBV5-4 and TRBJ2-5, the full variable domain reads ETGVTQSPTHLIKTRGQQVTLRCSSQSGHNTVSWYQQALGQGPQFIFQYYREEENGRGNFPPRFSGLQFPNYSSELNVNALELDDSALYLCASSGTRELYQETQYFGPGTRLLVL.

The V gene is TRBV15, the J gene TRBJ1-1, with TRBD1 matching 8 bases. This CDR3 is built from 14 residues. CDR1 is LNHNV, CDR2 YYDKDF, per germline (reference sequence). Trimming removed 8 bases from V and 2 bases from J; junction bases left unmatched: 7. The CDR3 sequence is CATRPGQDNTEAFF. The CDR3 DNA reads TGTGCCACCCGACCGGGACAGGATAACACTGAAGCTTTCTTT.

CDR3 region: CASSGPGQVNTF. As DNA, the CDR3 is TGTGCCAGCAGTGGGCCGGGACAAGTAAACACCTTC. The V call is TRBV2, the J call TRBJ1-2; D perhaps matches TRBD1 (6 bases). V was shortened by 4 bases and J by 12 bases, with 15 bases between the two germline ends. The CDR3 is 12 amino acids. Germline assignment: CDR1 SNHLY and CDR2 FYNNEI. Looking up the rest from reference TRBV2 and TRBJ1-2 gives the full variable domain: EPEVTQTPSHQVTQMGQEVILRCVPISNHLYFYWYRQILGQKVEFLVSFYNNEISEKSEIFDDQFSVERPDGSNFTLKIRSTKLEDSAMYFCASSGPGQVNTFGSGTRLTVV.

This chain uses TRBV2 with TRBJ1-3, with D unclear. The V gene lost 2 bases and the J gene lost 0 bases, with 8 bases spanning the gap. There are 15 residues in the CDR3. Germline loops: CDR1 SNHLY, CDR2 FYNNEI. In DNA, the CDR3 is TGTGCCAGCAGTGAAAGGGCGTACTCTGGAAACACCATATATTTT. It yields the protein CASSERAYSGNTIYF.

Concerning this clone itself: Germline and junction disagree at one end, which may indicate a read error. The CDR3 protein is CASSEGQVYSPLHF. In DNA form, the CDR3 reads TGTGCCAGCAGCGAAGGACAGGTGTATTCACCCCTCCACTTT. This rearrangement joins TRBV2 to TRBJ1-6; 7 nucleotides match TRBD1. The length of the CDR3 is 14 residues. Germline assignment: CDR1 SNHLY and CDR2 FYNNEI. The complete variable domain, with remaining parts taken from reference TRBV2 and TRBJ1-6, reads EPEVTQTPSHQVTQMGQEVILRCVPISNHLYFYWYRQILGQKVEFLVSFYNNEISEKSEIFDDQFSVERPDGSNFTLKIRSTKLEDSAMYFCASSEGQVYSPLHFGNGTRLTVT.

The chain combines TRBV3-1 (or the pseudogene TRBV3-2) with TRBJ2-2, with a possible D match to TRBD1 (6 bases). The CDR3 covers 16 residues. Germline V gives CDR1 LGHDT, CDR2 YNNKEL (reference sequence). Trimming pared 1 base from V and 5 bases from J, leaving 14 bases between. The CDR3 bases are TGTGCCAGCAGCCAAGTGTCTGGGGACAATACCGGGGAGCTGTTTTTT. Translating gives CASSQVSGDNTGELFF.

The chain employs TRBV5-1 and TRBJ2-2; D not resolved. Trimming took off 5 bases at V and 5 bases at J, with 16 bases between the two ends. CDR1 SGHRS and CDR2 YFSETQ come from the germline V gene. The CDR3 sequence is 15 residues long. CDR3 coding DNA: TGCGCCAGCAGACCCTTACTGAGAGGAACCGGGGAGCTGTTTTTT. This gives the protein CASRPLLRGTGELFF.

The genes are TRBV15 and TRBJ1-4, with D unresolved. CDR1 is LNHNV and CDR2 is YYDKDF in the germline V gene (reference sequence). The ends were cut back, 4 bases at V and 5 bases at J, with 14 bases in the middle. The CDR3 covers 15 residues. CDR3 sequence (DNA): TGTGCCACCAGCATCCCCTCGGGGAGAAATGAAAAACTGTTTTTT. Translating gives CATSIPSGRNEKLFF.

V gene TRBV6-5 combines with J gene TRBJ2-1; 9 bases are shared with TRBD1. There are 15 residues in the CDR3. Germline loops: CDR1 MNHEY, CDR2 SVGAGI. V dropped 9 bases and J dropped 1; count of bases not matched to a gene: 7. The CDR3 DNA follows: TGTGCCAGTACAGGGGGCGCTGGGTCCTACAATGAGCAGTTCTTC. This codes for CASTGGAGSYNEQFF.

The rearrangement links TRBV24-1 to TRBJ2-4, with TRBD1 matching over 8 bases. V dropped 2 bases and J dropped 1; count of bases not matched to a gene: 6. Germline V gene lookup returns CDR1 KGHDR and CDR2 SFDVKD. The length of the CDR3 is 17 residues. The CDR3 DNA is TGTGCCACCAGTGATTCAAGGACAGGGTGGGCCAAAAACATTCAGTACTTC. Encoded protein: CATSDSRTGWAKNIQYF.

The chain is built from TRBV4-1 and TRBJ1-3; D possibly corresponds to TRBD1 (5 bases). Looked up from germline, CDR1 is MGHRA and CDR2 is YSYEKL. The CDR3 length is 15 residues. Deletions cut 6 bases from V and 0 bases from J, with 12 bases between. CDR3 protein: CASSIDSVSGNTIYF. The CDR3 bases are TGCGCCAGCAGTATAGACAGCGTCTCTGGAAACACCATATATTTT.

V gene TRBV15 combines with J gene TRBJ2-5; D is unclear. The CDR3 runs to 13 residues. V lost 1 base to trimming and J lost 4 bases, with 7 bases between them. Per the germline V gene, CDR1 is LNHNV and CDR2 is YYDKDF (reference sequence). CDR3 residues: CATSRVTAETQYF. CDR3 coding DNA: TGTGCCACCAGCAGAGTGACGGCAGAGACCCAGTACTTC.

The chain uses TRBV18 and TRBJ2-5; D is uncertain. The CDR3 is 16 residues long. V was shortened by 0 bases and J by 5 bases, with 16 bases between the two germline ends. Looked up from germline, CDR1 is KGHSH and CDR2 is LQKENI. The CDR3 DNA reads TGTGCCAGCTCACCACCACTCACGGTGGGTCGGGAGACCCAGTACTTC. Encoded protein: CASSPPLTVGRETQYF.

The genes are TRBV2 and TRBJ2-5; either TRBD1 or TRBD2 may fit D (5 bases each). Germline-derived CDR1 and CDR2 are SNHLY and FYNNEI. Trimming stripped 7 bases from V and 1 base from J, with 10 bases between. This CDR3 has 13 residues. CDR3 sequence (DNA): TGTGCCAGCAATGTCGGGACCCAAGAGACCCAGTACTTC. It specifies CASNVGTQETQYF.

The V gene is TRBV20-1, the J gene TRBJ2-7; no reliable D call. CDR1 and CDR2 from the germline V gene are DFQATT and SNEGSKA (reference sequence). CDR3 length: 11 residues. Trimming took off 4 bases at V and 4 bases at J, with 8 bases between the two ends. CDR3 DNA sequence: TGCAGTGCTACTGGGAAATACGAGCAGTACTTC. Its translation is CSATGKYEQYF.

V and J are TRBV7-3 and TRBJ2-5; D not certain. The V end was cut by 3 bases, the J end by 2 bases, with 13 bases between. CDR1 and CDR2 from the germline V gene are SGHTA and FQGTGA. The CDR3 contains 15 residues. The CDR3 region is CASSFGLRPQETQYF. For the CDR3, the DNA is TGTGCCAGCAGCTTCGGGCTTAGACCACAAGAGACCCAGTACTTC.

The chain has TRBV10-1 and TRBJ1-4; D not resolved. The CDR3 runs to 14 residues. Germline V gives CDR1 WNHNN, CDR2 SYGVQD (reference sequence). V lost 8 bases, J lost 6 bases, and 16 bases lay in between. The CDR3 loop reads CASRTWGVDEKLFF. CDR3 coding DNA: TGCGCCAGCCGGACTTGGGGAGTGGATGAAAAACTGTTTTTT.

The chain combines TRBV28 with TRBJ2-7; D is undetermined. Germline CDR1 MDHEN, CDR2 SYDVKM. Deletions cut 4 bases from V and 3 bases from J, with 16 bases between. The CDR3 loop spans 15 amino acids. CDR3 amino acids: CASSSSAIDLYEQYF. CDR3 in DNA: TGTGCCAGCAGTTCCTCAGCAATCGACCTCTACGAGCAGTACTTC.

V is TRBV28 and J is TRBJ1-6; possible D gene TRBD1, 6 bases. V was pared by 3 bases and J by 6 bases, with 15 bases between. Germline CDR1 is MDHEN and CDR2 is SYDVKM. This CDR3 is built from 16 residues. Written as DNA, the CDR3 is TGTGCCAGCAGTTTCGACAGGTCCTCCATTAATTCACCCCTCCACTTT. Residues: CASSFDRSSINSPLHF.

This rearrangement joins TRBV20-1 to TRBJ2-7, with D unclear. The V and J ends lost 6 bases and 4 bases respectively, with 7 bases between them. CDR1 and CDR2 from the germline V gene are DFQATT and SNEGSKA (reference sequence). This CDR3 is 10 amino acids long. The DNA for the CDR3 is TGCAGTGCGCTGGAATACGAGCAGTACTTC. It specifies CSALEYEQYF.

The V call is TRBV4-2, the J call TRBJ2-1, with 10 positions matching TRBD2. The CDR3 is made up of 16 amino acids. Trimming at V came to 4 bases and at J to 5 bases, leaving 8 bases not matched to a gene. The germline V gene encodes CDR1 LGHNA and CDR2 YNFKEQ. For the CDR3, the DNA is TGTGCCAGCAGCCCCCATCAGCGGGAGGGCAACAATGAGCAGTTCTTC. Translating gives CASSPHQREGNNEQFF.

V usage is TRBV19 and J usage is TRBJ2-2, with 8 positions matching TRBD1. Per germline, CDR1 LNHDA and CDR2 SQIVND (reference sequence). Trimming removed 6 bases from V and 7 bases from J; junction bases left unmatched: 7. CDR3 length equals 14 residues. The CDR3 coding sequence is TGTGCCAGTAGAACAGGGGGGCAGATCGGGGAGCTGTTTTTT. Translating gives CASRTGGQIGELFF.

The V and J genes are TRBV30 and TRBJ1-2, with a tentative D call TRBD1 (6 bases). From germline, CDR1 is GTSNPN and CDR2 SVGIG (reference sequence). Trimming pared 1 base from V and 2 bases from J, leaving 17 bases between. This CDR3 is built from 16 residues. The CDR3 DNA sequence: TGTGCCTGGAGTGGAACCCTACGGACAGTCAACTATGGCTACACCTTC. This translates into CAWSGTLRTVNYGYTF.

The chain has TRBV4-2 and TRBJ1-5; TRBD1 matches 12 bases. The germline V gene encodes CDR1 LGHNA and CDR2 YNFKEQ. J gave up 7 bases and V 3 bases, and 1 base lay outside the gene matches. The CDR3 has 14 amino acids. CDR3 nucleotide sequence: TGTGCCAGCAGCCAGGGACAGGGGGCGCAGCCCCAGCATTTT. Translating it yields CASSQGQGAQPQHF.

V and J are TRBV2 and TRBJ1-5, with TRBD1 as a possible D gene (6 bases). The CDR3 covers 13 residues. Germline V gene lookup returns CDR1 SNHLY and CDR2 FYNNEI. The V end lost 6 bases, the J end lost 3 bases, and 9 bases lay between the germline ends. CDR3 protein: CASRDRYNQPQHF. In DNA form, the CDR3 reads TGTGCCAGCAGAGACAGGTACAATCAGCCCCAGCATTTT.

The chain links TRBV4-1 to TRBJ2-7, with 8 bases fitting TRBD1. Germline trimming cut 1 base from V and 6 bases from J; bases unmatched to any gene: 8. CDR3 length equals 15 residues. The germline CDR1 and CDR2 sequences are MGHRA and YSYEKL. The CDR3, as DNA: TGCGCCAGCAGCCAAGTAGGGCAGGGGGCTGTCGAGCAGTACTTC. Residues: CASSQVGQGAVEQYF.

CDR3 sequence (DNA): TGCGCCAGCAGCTTGGGGGCCGGGAATGGAGATACGCAGTATTTT. Its protein is CASSLGAGNGDTQYF. This chain connects TRBV5-1 to TRBJ2-3; tentative D call: TRBD2 (5 bases). The CDR3 runs to 15 residues. V lost 0 bases and J lost 5, with 13 bases in between. The germline V gene has CDR1 SGHRS and CDR2 YFSETQ. Together with reference TRBV5-1 and TRBJ2-3, the CDR3 gives the full variable domain: KAGVTQTPRYLIKTRGQQVTLSCSPISGHRSVSWYQQTPGQGLQFLFEYFSETQRNKGNFPGRFSGRQFSNSRSEMNVSTLELGDSALYLCASSLGAGNGDTQYFGPGTRLTVL.

This clone was counted once. The chain couples TRBV28 to TRBJ1-5, with D possibly TRBD1 on 6 matching bases. The CDR3 consists of 14 residues. The ends were cut back, 5 bases at V and 7 bases at J, with 15 bases in the middle. Germline V CDR1 and CDR2: MDHEN, SYDVKM. Here the CDR3 reads CASSPRDRIQPQHF. The CDR3 DNA is TGTGCCAGCAGTCCCCGAGACAGGATCCAGCCCCAGCATTTT.

This clone was detected a few times. The rearrangement uses TRBV7-3 and TRBJ2-1; 7 positions agree with TRBD2. V trimming: 0 bases; J trimming: 2 bases; junction bases outside the gene matches: 16. In germline, CDR1 is SGHTA, CDR2 FQGTGA. The CDR3 runs 20 residues. The CDR3 region has the DNA TGTGCCAGCAGCTTAACGTTTAGCGGGTCGTCGTATGGGGCCTACAATGAGCAGTTCTTC. The encoded protein is CASSLTFSGSSYGAYNEQFF. Variable domain in full (rest from reference TRBV7-3 and TRBJ2-1): GAGVSQTPSNKVTEKGKYVELRCDPISGHTALYWYRQSLGQGPEFLIYFQGTGAADDSGLPNDRFFAVRPEGSVSTLKIQRTERGDSAVYLCASSLTFSGSSYGAYNEQFFGPGTRLTVL.